One TCR beta chain is described in this entry. Its matching antigen is unknown. Unique molecular identifiers tagged the TCR beta cDNA libraries. Input amounts of roughly 0.9 to 10 million T cells were used. These gave about 500,000 cDNA molecules, so each molecule approximated one T cell. TCRdb reprocessed the PCR reads with MiXCR, giving one entry per CDR3 protein. The profile shows roughly 650,000 distinct CDR3 sequences, roughly three fifths of them singletons. This record belongs to a study of post-analysis software for immune sequencing data. Broader study findings: Strong co-clustering by F measure was seen for same-batch samples. About five TRBV segments (TRBV5-6, TRBV5-1 and TRBV20-1 among them) occurred more frequently in patients than in controls.

Germline CDR1 is DFQATT and CDR2 is SNEGSKA (reference sequence). V trimming: 5 bases; J trimming: 3 bases; junction bases outside the gene matches: 7. The CDR3 spans 14 residues. The specimen was blood. This clonotype was obtained from a girl aged 2 to 9 with multiple sclerosis. The chain carries TRBV20-1 and TRBJ2-7, with 10 bases aligning to TRBD1. The CDR3 loop is CSARSGTGDYEQYF. Written as DNA, the CDR3 is TGCAGTGCTCGGTCCGGGACAGGGGACTACGAGCAGTACTTC.